The next 13 T cell receptor beta chains were all read from a single sample in a study of cytomegalovirus exposure and HLA in healthy donors (TCRdb year 2017). Preparation of the library involved the immunoSEQ multiplex PCR assay. The table comes from immuneACCESS by way of TCRdb, which keeps in-frame sequences with V and J called. Part of the clones is missing from these tables; in studies checked, under half for an unresolved V gene and the rest for unknown reasons. In this sample the table shows approximately 110,000 clones, about 86% of which occur a single time. The ten largest account for approximately 4% of the sample. The sample comprised PBMCs. Every receptor here comes from a woman aged 18-29 years in good health and CMV-seropositive.

Written as DNA, the CDR3 is TGTGCCAGCAGTCTAAAATCAGGACAGGGTCATACGCAGTATTTT. Translating gives CASSLKSGQGHTQYF. The chain combines TRBV6-1 with TRBJ2-3, with 8 bases identical to TRBD1. CDR1 is MNHNS and CDR2 is SASEGT in the germline V gene. The CDR3 totals 15 residues. Germline trimming cut 5 bases from V and 7 bases from J; bases unmatched to any gene: 11.

The rearrangement links TRBV2 to TRBJ2-2; weak D call: TRBD1 (5 bases). The germline V and J ends were trimmed by 4 bases and 7 bases, with 10 bases remaining between them. The CDR3 is 13 residues long. Per germline, CDR1 SNHLY and CDR2 FYNNEI. The CDR3 coding sequence is TGTGCCAGCAGTGCAGGGATCGGCGGGGAGCTGTTTTTT. Translated, it gives CASSAGIGGELFF.

The chain recombines TRBV4-1 with TRBJ2-1, with TRBD2 identical over 11 bases. CDR1 is MGHRA, CDR2 YSYEKL, per germline. The CDR3 is made up of 14 amino acids. The J segment lost 9 bases and the V segment lost 4 bases, leaving 5 bases of the junction unmatched. The CDR3 nucleotides are TGCGCCAGCAGCCCACCGGGACTAGCGGCTGAGCAGTTCTTC. Translating gives CASSPPGLAAEQFF.

This chain links TRBV28 with TRBJ1-2, with D possibly being TRBD1 (5 bases). The CDR3 covers 12 residues. V was clipped by 6 bases and J by 8 bases, with 13 bases between them. CDR1 and CDR2 (germline): MDHEN, SYDVKM. CDR3 amino acids: CASRDDGGGYTF. As DNA, the CDR3 is TGTGCCAGCAGAGACGACGGGGGAGGCTACACCTTC.

The V and J genes are TRBV5-8 and TRBJ2-7; 10 bases line up with TRBD1. Trimming took 2 bases from V and 0 from J; bases not matched to a gene: 14. Germline V gives CDR1 SGHTS, CDR2 YDEGEE. The CDR3 is made up of 19 amino acids. As DNA, the CDR3 is TGTGCCAGCAGCTTCGCCCCCGGGACAGGGGTCCTTCTCTCCTACGAGCAGTACTTC. It specifies CASSFAPGTGVLLSYEQYF.

This clone was seen only a few times. J is TRBJ2-2 and V is TRBV28; 9 nucleotides match TRBD2. Germline CDR1 and CDR2: MDHEN and SYDVKM. V shed 2 bases, J shed 0 bases, and the junction held 1 base outside the gene matches. This CDR3 is 16 amino acids long. The CDR3 DNA is TGTGCCAGCAGTTTAGCGGGAGGGCCGAACACCGGGGAGCTGTTTTTT. As protein: CASSLAGGPNTGELFF.

The rearrangement links TRBV30 to TRBJ2-3; a weak D match, TRBD2 (5 bases). V was shortened by 4 bases and J by 8 bases, with 16 bases between the two germline ends. The CDR3 length is 13 residues. Germline V lookup: CDR1 GTSNPN, CDR2 SVGIG (reference sequence). CDR3 coding DNA: TGTGCCTGGACTCCAGGAGGCTCGGCTACGCAGTATTTT. Its protein is CAWTPGGSATQYF.

This clone was observed once. V gene TRBV5-1 combines with J gene TRBJ2-1; 10 nucleotides line up with TRBD2. The germline CDR1 and CDR2 sequences are SGHRS and YFSETQ. Losses at the gene ends were 4 bases for V and 6 bases for J; bases not matched to a gene: 7. The CDR3 covers 15 residues. CDR3 protein: CASSTGTSEGNEQFF. The CDR3 nucleotides read TGCGCCAGCAGCACCGGGACTAGCGAAGGCAATGAGCAGTTCTTC.

J is TRBJ2-7 and V is TRBV6-1; perhaps TRBD2 as D (6 bases). Germline CDR1 MNHNS, CDR2 SASEGT. V lost 3 bases to trimming and J lost 7 bases, with 19 bases between them. The CDR3 runs to 15 residues. The CDR3 DNA is TGTGCCAGCAGTGATATGGTCAGGTCAGGGAGGGAGCAGTACTTC. It encodes CASSDMVRSGREQYF.

V gene TRBV19 combines with J gene TRBJ2-4; the match to TRBD2 covers 8 bases. With 6 bases clipped from V and 0 bases from J, the junction kept 4 bases outside the gene matches. Per germline, CDR1 LNHDA and CDR2 SQIVND (reference sequence). The CDR3 runs 15 residues. The CDR3 DNA sequence: TGTGCCAGTAGGGATAGCGGGGTAGCCAAAAACATTCAGTACTTC. It codes for CASRDSGVAKNIQYF.

The chain is built from TRBV30 and TRBJ1-4; D is possibly TRBD1 (5 bases). The CDR3 contains 14 residues. Trimming took off 0 bases at V and 7 bases at J, with 12 bases between the two ends. Germline CDR1 is GTSNPN and CDR2 is SVGIG (reference sequence). The CDR3 region has the DNA TGTGCCTGGAGTGTTGATCAGGGTGGTGAAAAACTGTTTTTT. This translates into CAWSVDQGGEKLFF.

In this sample, this clone turned up once. The V gene is TRBV4-1, the J gene TRBJ1-2; D unresolved. Trimming pared 2 bases from V and 8 bases from J, leaving 9 bases between. Looked up from germline, CDR1 is MGHRA and CDR2 is YSYEKL. The CDR3 spans 12 residues. The CDR3 nucleotides are TGCGCCAGCAGCCAACCACCACAAGGCTACACCTTC. As protein: CASSQPPQGYTF.

The chain recombines TRBV28 with TRBJ1-6; 10 bases fit TRBD1. V shed 6 bases, J shed 10 bases, and the junction held 12 bases outside the gene matches. CDR1 and CDR2 from the germline V gene are MDHEN and SYDVKM. The CDR3 extends over 16 amino acids. The CDR3 DNA is TGTGCCAGCAGAAAAACCGGGACAGGGGTTGGATCACCCCTCCACTTT. Residues: CASRKTGTGVGSPLHF.